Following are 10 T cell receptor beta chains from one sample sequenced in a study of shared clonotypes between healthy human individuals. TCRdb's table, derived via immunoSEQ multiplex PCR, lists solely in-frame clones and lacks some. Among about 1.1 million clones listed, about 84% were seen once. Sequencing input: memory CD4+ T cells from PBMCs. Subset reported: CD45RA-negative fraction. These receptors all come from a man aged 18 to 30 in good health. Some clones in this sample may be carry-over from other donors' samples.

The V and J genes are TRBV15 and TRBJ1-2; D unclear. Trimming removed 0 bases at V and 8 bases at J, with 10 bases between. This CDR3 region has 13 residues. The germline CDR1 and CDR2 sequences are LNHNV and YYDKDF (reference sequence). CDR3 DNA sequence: TGTGCCACCAGCAGAGAAGGGTCTGGCGGCTACACCTTC. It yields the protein CATSREGSGGYTF.

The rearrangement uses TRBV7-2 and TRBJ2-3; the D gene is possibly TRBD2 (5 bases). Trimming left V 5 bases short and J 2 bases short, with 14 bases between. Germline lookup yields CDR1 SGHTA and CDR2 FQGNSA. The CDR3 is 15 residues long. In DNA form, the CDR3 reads TGTGCCAGCAGCCCGGGGAGCGGCTACACAGATACGCAGTATTTT. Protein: CASSPGSGYTDTQYF.

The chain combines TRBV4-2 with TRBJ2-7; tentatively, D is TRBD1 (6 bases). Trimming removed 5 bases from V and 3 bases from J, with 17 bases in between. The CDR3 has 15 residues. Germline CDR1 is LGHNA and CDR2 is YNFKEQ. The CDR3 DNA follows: TGTGCCAGCAGCTATATCCGGGACACCCGCTACGAGCAGTACTTC. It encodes CASSYIRDTRYEQYF.

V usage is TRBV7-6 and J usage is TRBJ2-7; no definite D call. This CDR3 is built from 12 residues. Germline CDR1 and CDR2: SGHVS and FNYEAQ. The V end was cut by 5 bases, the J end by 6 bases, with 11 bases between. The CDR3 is CASSSGPGEQYF. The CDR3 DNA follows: TGTGCCAGCAGCAGTGGACCGGGCGAGCAGTACTTC.

Here the CDR3 DNA reads TGTGCCAGCAGTTACTTCGGGACCCCTTGGGACATTCAGTACTTC. It specifies CASSYFGTPWDIQYF. The genes are TRBV6-5 and TRBJ2-4; the D call may be TRBD1 or TRBD2 (5 bases each). CDR1 MNHEY and CDR2 SVGAGI come from the germline V gene. The length of the CDR3 is 15 residues. V was pared by 1 base and J by 8 bases, with 15 bases between.

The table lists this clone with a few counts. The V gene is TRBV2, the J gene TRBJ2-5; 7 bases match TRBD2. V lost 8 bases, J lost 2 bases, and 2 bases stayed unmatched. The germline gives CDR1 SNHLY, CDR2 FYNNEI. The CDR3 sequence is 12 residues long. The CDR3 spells CASASGQETQYF. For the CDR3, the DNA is TGTGCCAGCGCTAGCGGTCAAGAGACCCAGTACTTC.

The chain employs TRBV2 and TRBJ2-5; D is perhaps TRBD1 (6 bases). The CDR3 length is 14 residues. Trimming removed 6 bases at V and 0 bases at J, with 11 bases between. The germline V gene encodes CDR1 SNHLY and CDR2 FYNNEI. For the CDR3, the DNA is TGTGCCAGCAGCAGAGACAGGAACCAAGAGACCCAGTACTTC. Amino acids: CASSRDRNQETQYF.

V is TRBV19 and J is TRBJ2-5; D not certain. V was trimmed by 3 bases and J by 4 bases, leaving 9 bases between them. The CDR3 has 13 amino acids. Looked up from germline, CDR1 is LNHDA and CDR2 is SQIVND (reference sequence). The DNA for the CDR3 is TGTGCCAGTAGTATCGGCCTTATAGAGACCCAGTACTTC. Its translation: CASSIGLIETQYF. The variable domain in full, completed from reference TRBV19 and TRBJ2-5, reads DGGITQSPKYLFRKEGQNVTLSCEQNLNHDAMYWYRQDPGQGLRLIYYSQIVNDFQKGDIAEGYSVSREKKESFPLTVTSAQKNPTAFYLCASSIGLIETQYFGPGTRLLVL.

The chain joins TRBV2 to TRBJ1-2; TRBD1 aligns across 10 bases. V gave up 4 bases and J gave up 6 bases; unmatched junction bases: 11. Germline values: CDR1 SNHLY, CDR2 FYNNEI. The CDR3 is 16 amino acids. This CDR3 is CASSGKPGQGLHGYTF. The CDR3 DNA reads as TGTGCCAGCAGTGGAAAGCCGGGACAGGGGTTACATGGCTACACCTTC.

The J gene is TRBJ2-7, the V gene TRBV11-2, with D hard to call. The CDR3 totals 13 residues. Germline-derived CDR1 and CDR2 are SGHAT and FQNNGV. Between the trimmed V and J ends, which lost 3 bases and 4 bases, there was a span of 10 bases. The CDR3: CASSLGPHYEQYF. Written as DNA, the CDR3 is TGTGCCAGCAGCTTGGGTCCTCATTACGAGCAGTACTTC. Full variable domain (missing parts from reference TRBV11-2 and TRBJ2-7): EAGVAQSPRYKIIEKRQSVAFWCNPISGHATLYWYQQILGQGPKLLIQFQNNGVVDDSQLPKDRFSAERLKGVDSTLKIQPAKLEDSAVYLCASSLGPHYEQYFGPGTRLTVT.